The 22 T cell receptor beta chains in this list originate from one sample, sequenced in a study of response to subunit inactivated influenza vaccine. TCRdb re-analysed the RT-PCR reads in MiXCR, keeping a single row per CDR3 protein. In the table there are around 320,000 distinct CDR3 sequences, approximately 23% of which are singletons. The sequencing here drew on PBMCs from blood, taken 21 months after vaccination. Source of these receptors: a man aged 50-75 years who received an inactivated influenza vaccine.

There are a few counts of this clonotype. The chain joins TRBV7-9 to TRBJ2-2; D unclear. This CDR3 is 15 amino acids long. Germline loops: CDR1 SEHNR, CDR2 FQNEAQ (reference sequence). The V end lost 5 bases, the J end lost 1 base, and 11 bases lay between the germline ends. The CDR3 coding sequence is TGTGCCAGCAGCCCCACCCGGAGGAACACCGGGGAGCTGTTTTTT. Protein sequence: CASSPTRRNTGELFF.

V and J are TRBV6-2 or TRBV6-3 and TRBJ2-5; unclear D gene. The germline CDR1 and CDR2 sequences are MNHEY and SVGEGT. V gave up 2 bases and J gave up 4 bases, with 14 bases separating them. There are 15 residues in the CDR3. The chain's CDR3 is CASSYLRTYGETQYF. Written as DNA, the CDR3 is TGTGCCAGCAGTTACCTCAGGACCTATGGAGAGACCCAGTACTTC.

J is TRBJ2-7 and V is TRBV20-1, with D hard to call. Per germline, CDR1 DFQATT and CDR2 SNEGSKA (reference sequence). The CDR3 length is 15 residues. With 0 bases removed from V and 3 bases from J, the gap between germline ends came to 15 bases. In DNA, the CDR3 is TGCAGTGCTAGAGATGTAGGGCGACCCGTCTACGAGCAGTACTTC. Amino acid sequence: CSARDVGRPVYEQYF.

The chain's CDR3 is CASSYSIAGHGQGVREAFF. CDR3 coding DNA: TGTGCCAGCAGTTACTCGATCGCGGGACACGGACAAGGGGTCCGTGAAGCTTTCTTT. The chain carries TRBV6-2 or TRBV6-3 and TRBJ1-1; weak D call: TRBD1 (6 bases). The CDR3 extends over 19 amino acids. V gave up 0 bases and J gave up 7 bases, with 27 bases separating them. Per germline, CDR1 MNHEY and CDR2 SVGEGT.

The J gene is TRBJ2-4, the V gene TRBV5-1; 8 bases line up with TRBD1. CDR1 and CDR2 from the germline V gene are SGHRS and YFSETQ. The CDR3 length is 13 residues. Trimming removed 4 bases from V and 8 bases from J; junction bases left unmatched: 5. The CDR3 region is CASSPEDRDIQYF. In DNA, the CDR3 is TGCGCCAGCAGCCCGGAGGACAGGGACATTCAGTACTTC. Variable domain in full (rest from reference TRBV5-1 and TRBJ2-4): KAGVTQTPRYLIKTRGQQVTLSCSPISGHRSVSWYQQTPGQGLQFLFEYFSETQRNKGNFPGRFSGRQFSNSRSEMNVSTLELGDSALYLCASSPEDRDIQYFGAGTRLSVL.

The chain uses TRBV6-5 and TRBJ2-1; D not resolved. The ends were cut back, 9 bases at V and 6 bases at J, with 12 bases in the middle. CDR1 and CDR2 from the germline V gene are MNHEY and SVGAGI. This CDR3 has 12 amino acids. CDR3 nucleotide sequence: TGTGCCAGTGGCAAAAGTCGCAATGAGCAGTTCTTC. Translated: CASGKSRNEQFF.

V usage is TRBV4-2 and J usage is TRBJ2-1, with TRBD1 matching 7 bases. Germline CDR1 is LGHNA and CDR2 is YNFKEQ. The CDR3 has 15 amino acids. J was trimmed by 5 bases and V by 2 bases; bases with no gene match: 6. CDR3 region: CASSQPDRVNNEQFF. The CDR3 DNA reads TGTGCCAGCAGCCAACCCGACAGGGTTAACAATGAGCAGTTCTTC.

The chain couples TRBV20-1 to TRBJ1-3; no reliable D call. V was shortened by 6 bases and J by 0 bases, with 6 bases between the two germline ends. This CDR3 has 12 amino acids. CDR1 is DFQATT and CDR2 is SNEGSKA in the germline V gene (reference sequence). The CDR3 reads CSAGPSGNTIYF. The CDR3 DNA follows: TGCAGTGCCGGCCCCTCTGGAAACACCATATATTTT.

This clonotype was seen at least ten times. The genes are TRBV5-1 and TRBJ1-1; D is ambiguous. Trimming removed 2 bases from V and 2 bases from J, with 7 bases in between. In germline, CDR1 is SGHRS, CDR2 YFSETQ. This CDR3 has 13 amino acids. CDR3 bases: TGCGCCAGCAGCTTCGATGTTAACACTGAAGCTTTCTTT. It codes for CASSFDVNTEAFF.

There are a few counts of this clonotype. CDR3 residues: CASSPGTASQNYGYTF. The CDR3, as DNA: TGCGCCAGCAGCCCCGGGACAGCCTCACAGAACTATGGCTACACCTTC. This chain links TRBV5-1 with TRBJ1-2, with TRBD1 identical over 7 bases. This CDR3 has 16 amino acids. Germline V gives CDR1 SGHRS, CDR2 YFSETQ. Trimming cost V 4 bases and J 2 bases; bases outside gene matches: 11. Combining the CDR3 with reference TRBV5-1 and TRBJ1-2 gives the whole variable domain KAGVTQTPRYLIKTRGQQVTLSCSPISGHRSVSWYQQTPGQGLQFLFEYFSETQRNKGNFPGRFSGRQFSNSRSEMNVSTLELGDSALYLCASSPGTASQNYGYTFGSGTRLTVV.

This chain links TRBV20-1 with TRBJ2-5; perhaps D is TRBD1 or TRBD2 (6 bases each). V lost 0 bases and J 5 bases, leaving 13 bases between the germline ends. Germline loops: CDR1 DFQATT, CDR2 SNEGSKA (reference sequence). The CDR3 length is 14 residues. The CDR3 DNA is TGCAGTGCTAGAGATCTTAAAGGGGGGGAGACCCAGTACTTC. Translation: CSARDLKGGETQYF.

This clonotype appeared many times. The chain is built from TRBV5-1 and TRBJ1-3; D is unresolved. Trimming stripped 0 bases from V and 0 bases from J, with 10 bases between. CDR1 and CDR2 from the germline V gene are SGHRS and YFSETQ. The CDR3 is made up of 16 amino acids. CDR3 sequence: CASSLVAVNSGNTIYF. CDR3 bases: TGCGCCAGCAGCTTGGTGGCAGTCAACTCTGGAAACACCATATATTTT.

This sequence joins TRBV7-2 and TRBJ1-2, with D maybe TRBD1 (6 bases). Trimming removed 4 bases at V and 3 bases at J, with 12 bases between. CDR1 is SGHTA and CDR2 is FQGNSA in the germline V gene. CDR3 length: 14 residues. Written as DNA, the CDR3 is TGTGCCAGCAGCTCCACAGGGAAATACTATGGCTACACCTTC. It is translated as CASSSTGKYYGYTF.

This chain joins TRBV27 and TRBJ1-1; 7 nucleotides line up with TRBD1. The CDR3 runs to 16 residues. Germline-derived CDR1 and CDR2 are MNHEY and SMNVEV (reference sequence). Trimming at V came to 4 bases and at J to 5 bases, leaving 13 bases not matched to a gene. The CDR3 DNA is TGTGCCAGCAGTTGGCAGGGGGGCCTAGATGGGACTGAAGCTTTCTTT. Translated, it gives CASSWQGGLDGTEAFF.

This clonotype was detected only a few times. The gene calls are TRBV20-1 and TRBJ1-5; the D is unclear. CDR3 length: 14 amino acids. In germline, CDR1 is DFQATT, CDR2 SNEGSKA (reference sequence). Deletions cut 0 bases from V and 1 base from J, with 7 bases between. In nucleotides, the CDR3 is TGCAGTGCTAGAGACCCAGCGAGCAATCAGCCCCAGCATTTT. Its translation is CSARDPASNQPQHF.

There are many counts of this clonotype. The rearrangement joins TRBV12-3 or TRBV12-4 to TRBJ1-3, with D perhaps TRBD1 (5 bases). This CDR3 has 14 amino acids. Trimming left V 6 bases short and J 0 bases short, with 9 bases between. Here the CDR3 DNA reads TGTGCCAGCAGCGACAGCTTCTCTGGAAACACCATATATTTT. This encodes CASSDSFSGNTIYF.

This clonotype has only a few counts. This chain joins TRBV3-1 and TRBJ2-1; TRBD2 matches at 9 bases. The CDR3 consists of 16 residues. The germline gives CDR1 LGHDT, CDR2 YNNKEL (reference sequence). J gave up 5 bases and V 0 bases, and 5 bases lay outside the gene matches. CDR3 DNA: TGTGCCAGCAGCCAAGAGCGTCTAGCGGGACACAATGAGCAGTTCTTC. It codes for CASSQERLAGHNEQFF.

V usage is TRBV11-1 and J usage is TRBJ2-7; 10 bases fit TRBD1. The CDR3 totals 14 residues. Germline V gene lookup returns CDR1 SGHAT and CDR2 FQDESV (reference sequence). After removal of 3 bases from V and 5 bases from J, the junction contained 4 bases not matched to a gene. The CDR3: CASSLGQGTDEQYF. The CDR3 coding sequence is TGTGCCAGCAGCTTGGGACAGGGGACCGACGAGCAGTACTTC.

This clonotype was observed a handful of times. The chain couples TRBV5-1 to TRBJ2-7; 8 bases map to TRBD1. CDR1 is SGHRS, CDR2 YFSETQ, per germline. The length of the CDR3 is 14 residues. V shed 4 bases, J shed 4 bases, and the junction held 7 bases outside the gene matches. The CDR3 nucleotides read TGCGCCAGCAGCCCGGACAGGGTAGGGTACGAGCAGTACTTC. It is translated as CASSPDRVGYEQYF.

This clonotype was found many times. The chain has TRBV4-2 and TRBJ1-2; D gene ambiguous. Germline lookup yields CDR1 LGHNA and CDR2 YNFKEQ. This CDR3 has 16 residues. V shed 0 bases and J shed 14 bases, with 25 bases lying between them. In DNA, the CDR3 is TGTGCCAGCAGCCAAGATCGGGCCGCCAAGTGGGTCGAGGTAACCTTC. Amino acid sequence: CASSQDRAAKWVEVTF.

The J gene is TRBJ1-1, the V gene TRBV5-1, with 7 bases identical to TRBD1. The CDR3 spans 13 residues. V lost 0 bases to trimming and J lost 7 bases; unmatched junction nucleotides: 3. CDR1 and CDR2 (germline): SGHRS, YFSETQ. CDR3 residues: CASSLGQGGEAFF. The DNA for the CDR3 is TGCGCCAGCAGCTTGGGACAGGGAGGTGAAGCTTTCTTT.

This clonotype was detected only a few times. V and J are TRBV9 and TRBJ2-7; TRBD2 agrees at 9 bases. The CDR3 runs 15 residues. Germline V gives CDR1 SGDLS, CDR2 YYNGEE. Losses at the gene ends were 0 bases for V and 6 bases for J; bases not matched to a gene: 7. CDR3 sequence (DNA): TGTGCCAGCAGCGTAGCCGCTAGCGGGAACAGCGAGCAGTACTTC. The encoded protein is CASSVAASGNSEQYF.